Listed below are T cell receptor beta chains from one sample, sequenced in a study of blood T cell repertoires in COVID-19. Using immunoSEQ multiplex PCR, the repertoire was profiled, and TCRdb retains in-frame clones only, with some absent. The sample holds under 250,000 clones; roughly four fifths are singletons and the top ten take approximately 8.1%. Sequenced sample: peripheral blood. The source is a woman in her forties or fifties with active or convalescent COVID-19. Each CDR3 is given without its conserved first and last residue. A D gene is named only where the DNA matches it firmly.

len: 13; v_gene: TRBV10-3; j_gene: TRBJ1-5; d_gene: -; CDR3aa: AISESSLVNQPQH
len: 12; v_gene: TRBV10-3; j_gene: TRBJ2-5; d_gene: TRBD1; CDR3aa: AISEATGGETQY
len: 12; v_gene: TRBV4-1; j_gene: TRBJ2-7; d_gene: -; CDR3aa: ASSPQRVSYEQY
len: 13; v_gene: TRBV10-3; j_gene: TRBJ2-3; d_gene: TRBD2; CDR3aa: AITRGGSSTDTQY
len: 12; v_gene: TRBV5-1; j_gene: TRBJ1-2; d_gene: -; CDR3aa: ASRDSPGNYGYT
len: 13; v_gene: TRBV10-2; j_gene: TRBJ1-5; d_gene: TRBD1; CDR3aa: ASSTDRGIGQPQH
len: 12; v_gene: TRBV28; j_gene: TRBJ1-5; d_gene: TRBD1; CDR3aa: ASSLTGRTQPQH
len: 12; v_gene: TRBV5-1; j_gene: TRBJ1-6; d_gene: -; CDR3aa: ASSPGLRGSPLH
len: 15; v_gene: TRBV27; j_gene: TRBJ2-7; d_gene: -; CDR3aa: ASSLMGFSEIAYEQY
len: 12; v_gene: TRBV2; j_gene: TRBJ1-1; d_gene: TRBD1; CDR3aa: ASSSLRQGVEAF